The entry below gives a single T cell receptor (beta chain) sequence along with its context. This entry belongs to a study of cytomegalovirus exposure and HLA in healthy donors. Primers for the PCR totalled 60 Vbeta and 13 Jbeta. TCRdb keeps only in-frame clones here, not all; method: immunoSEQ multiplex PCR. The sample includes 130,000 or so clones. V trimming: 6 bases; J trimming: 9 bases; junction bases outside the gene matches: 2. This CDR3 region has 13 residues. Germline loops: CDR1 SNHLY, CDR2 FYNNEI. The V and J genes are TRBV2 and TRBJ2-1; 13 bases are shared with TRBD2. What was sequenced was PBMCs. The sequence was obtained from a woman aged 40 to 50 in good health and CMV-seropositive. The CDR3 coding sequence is TGTGCCAGCAGAAGGACTAGCGGGAGTGAGCAGTTCTTC. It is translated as CASRRTSGSEQFF.